A single count supports the clone carrying this T cell receptor beta chain. The sample is drawn from a study of blood T cell repertoires in COVID-19. Method: immunoSEQ multiplex PCR; TCRdb's copy keeps in-frame clones and lacks some. The sample lists 210,000 or so clones; 87% were seen once. The germline gives CDR1 SQVTM, CDR2 ANQGSEA. The CDR3 has 14 amino acids. Germline trimming cut 6 bases from V and 8 bases from J; bases unmatched to any gene: 12. This sequence originates from a man aged 40-49 years with active or convalescent COVID-19. The chain employs TRBV29-1 and TRBJ2-1, with 8 bases matching TRBD2. The sample consisted of peripheral blood. Here the CDR3 DNA reads TGCAGCGTGGTGGACGGGACTAGTATAGATGAGCAGTTCTTC. Its protein is CSVVDGTSIDEQFF.